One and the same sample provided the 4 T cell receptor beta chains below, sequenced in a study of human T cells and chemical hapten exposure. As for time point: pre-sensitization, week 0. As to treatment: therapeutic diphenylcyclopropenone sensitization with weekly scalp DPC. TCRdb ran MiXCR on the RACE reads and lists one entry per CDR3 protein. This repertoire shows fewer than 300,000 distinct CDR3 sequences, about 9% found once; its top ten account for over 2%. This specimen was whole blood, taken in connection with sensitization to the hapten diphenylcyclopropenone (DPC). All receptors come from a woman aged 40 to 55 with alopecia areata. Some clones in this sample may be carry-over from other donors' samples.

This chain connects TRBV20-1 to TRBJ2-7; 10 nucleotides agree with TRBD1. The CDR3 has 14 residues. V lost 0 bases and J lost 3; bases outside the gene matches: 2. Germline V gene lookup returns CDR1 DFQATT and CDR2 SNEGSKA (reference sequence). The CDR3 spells CSAREGQGNYEQYF. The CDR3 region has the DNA TGCAGTGCTAGAGAGGGACAGGGGAACTACGAGCAGTACTTC.

The DNA for the CDR3 is TGTGCCAGCAGTTACGAAAGGGGGCTATACGAGCAGTACTTC. This gives the protein CASSYERGLYEQYF. The chain links TRBV6-6 to TRBJ2-7, with 7 bases matching TRBD1. This CDR3 region has 14 residues. Trimming cost V 2 bases and J 4 bases; bases outside gene matches: 5. Germline CDR1 and CDR2: MNHNY and SVGAGI (reference sequence).

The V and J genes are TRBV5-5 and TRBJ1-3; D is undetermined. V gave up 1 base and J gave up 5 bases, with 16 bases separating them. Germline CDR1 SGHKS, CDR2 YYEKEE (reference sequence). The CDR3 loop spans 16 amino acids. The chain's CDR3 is CASSLLSGSSRNTIYF. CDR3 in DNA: TGTGCCAGCAGCTTGCTGTCAGGATCGTCGAGAAACACCATATATTTT.

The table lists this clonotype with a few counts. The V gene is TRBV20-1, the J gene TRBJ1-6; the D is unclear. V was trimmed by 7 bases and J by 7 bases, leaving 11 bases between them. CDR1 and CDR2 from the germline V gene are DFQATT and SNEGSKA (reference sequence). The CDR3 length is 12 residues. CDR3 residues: CSVPPGNSPLHF. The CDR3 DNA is TGCAGTGTTCCACCCGGGAATTCACCCCTCCACTTT.